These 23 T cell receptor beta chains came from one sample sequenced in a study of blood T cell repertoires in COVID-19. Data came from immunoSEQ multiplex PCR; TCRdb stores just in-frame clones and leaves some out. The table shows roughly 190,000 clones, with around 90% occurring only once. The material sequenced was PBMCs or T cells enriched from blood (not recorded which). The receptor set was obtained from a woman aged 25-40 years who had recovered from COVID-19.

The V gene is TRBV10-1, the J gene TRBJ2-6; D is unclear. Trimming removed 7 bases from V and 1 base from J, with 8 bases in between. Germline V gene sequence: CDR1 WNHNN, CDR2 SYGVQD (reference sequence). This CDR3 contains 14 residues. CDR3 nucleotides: TGCGCCAGCACAAACCAGTCTGGGGCCAACGTCCTGACTTTC. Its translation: CASTNQSGANVLTF.

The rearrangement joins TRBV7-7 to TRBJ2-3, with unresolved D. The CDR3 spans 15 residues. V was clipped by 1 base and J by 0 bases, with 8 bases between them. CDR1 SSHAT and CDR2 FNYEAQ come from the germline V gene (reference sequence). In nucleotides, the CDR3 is TGTGCCAGCAGCTTAGACGGCGGCAGCACAGATACGCAGTATTTT. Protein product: CASSLDGGSTDTQYF.

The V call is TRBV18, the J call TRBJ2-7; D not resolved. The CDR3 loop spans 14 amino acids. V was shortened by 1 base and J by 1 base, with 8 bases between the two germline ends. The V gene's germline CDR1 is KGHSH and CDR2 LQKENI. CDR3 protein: CASSPLSGSYEQYF. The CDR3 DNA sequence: TGTGCCAGCTCACCACTCTCAGGATCCTACGAGCAGTACTTC.

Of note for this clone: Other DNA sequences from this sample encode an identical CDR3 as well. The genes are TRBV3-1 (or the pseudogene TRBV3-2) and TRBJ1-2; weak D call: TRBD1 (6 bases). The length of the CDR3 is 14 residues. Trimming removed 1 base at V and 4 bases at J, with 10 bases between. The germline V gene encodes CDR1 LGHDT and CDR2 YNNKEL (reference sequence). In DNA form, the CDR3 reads TGTGCCAGCAGCCAAGCAGGGGATGTCTATGGCTACACCTTC. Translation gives CASSQAGDVYGYTF.

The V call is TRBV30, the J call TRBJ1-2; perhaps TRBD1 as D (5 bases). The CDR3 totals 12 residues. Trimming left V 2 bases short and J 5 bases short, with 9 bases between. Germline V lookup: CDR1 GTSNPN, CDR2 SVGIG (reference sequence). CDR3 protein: CAWSPGWYGYTF. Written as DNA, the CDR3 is TGTGCCTGGAGTCCAGGGTGGTATGGCTACACCTTC.

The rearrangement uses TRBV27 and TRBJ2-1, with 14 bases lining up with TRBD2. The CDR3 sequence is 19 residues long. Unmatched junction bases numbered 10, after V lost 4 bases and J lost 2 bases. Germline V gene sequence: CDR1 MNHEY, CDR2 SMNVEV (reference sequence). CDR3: CASSSGLAGGLLTYNEQFF. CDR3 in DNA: TGTGCCAGCAGTTCCGGACTAGCGGGGGGCCTACTTACCTACAATGAGCAGTTCTTC.

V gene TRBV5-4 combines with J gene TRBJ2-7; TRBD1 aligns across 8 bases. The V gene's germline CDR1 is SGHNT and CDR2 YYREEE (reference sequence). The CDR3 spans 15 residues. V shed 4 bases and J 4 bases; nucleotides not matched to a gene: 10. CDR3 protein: CASSINRGTGYEQYF. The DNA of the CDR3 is TGTGCCAGCAGCATCAACAGGGGGACCGGTTACGAGCAGTACTTC.

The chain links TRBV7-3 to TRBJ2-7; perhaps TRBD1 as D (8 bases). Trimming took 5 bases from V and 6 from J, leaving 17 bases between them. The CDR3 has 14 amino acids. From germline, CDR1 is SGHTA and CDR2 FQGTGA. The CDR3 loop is CASSPTGEGGEQYF. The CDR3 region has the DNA TGTGCCAGCAGCCCGACAGGGGAGGGTGGCGAGCAGTACTTC.

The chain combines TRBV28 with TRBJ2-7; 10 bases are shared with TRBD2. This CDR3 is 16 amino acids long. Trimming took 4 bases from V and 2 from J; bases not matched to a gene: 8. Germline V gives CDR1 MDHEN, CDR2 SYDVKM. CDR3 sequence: CASSSQGLAEPYEQYF. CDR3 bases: TGTGCCAGCAGTTCACAAGGACTAGCGGAACCCTACGAGCAGTACTTC.

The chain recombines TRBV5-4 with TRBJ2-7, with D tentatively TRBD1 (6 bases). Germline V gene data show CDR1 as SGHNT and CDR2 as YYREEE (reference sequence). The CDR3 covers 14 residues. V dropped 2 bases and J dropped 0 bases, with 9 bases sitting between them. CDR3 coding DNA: TGTGCCAGCAGCTTCAGGGGTAGCTCCTACGAGCAGTACTTC. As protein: CASSFRGSSYEQYF.

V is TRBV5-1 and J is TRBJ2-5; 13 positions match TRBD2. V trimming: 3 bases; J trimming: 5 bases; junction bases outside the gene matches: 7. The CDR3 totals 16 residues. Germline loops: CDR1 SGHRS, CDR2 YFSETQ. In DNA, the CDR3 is TGCGCCAGCAGCTCCACTAGCGGGGGGGCCGATGAGACCCAGTACTTC. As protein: CASSSTSGGADETQYF.

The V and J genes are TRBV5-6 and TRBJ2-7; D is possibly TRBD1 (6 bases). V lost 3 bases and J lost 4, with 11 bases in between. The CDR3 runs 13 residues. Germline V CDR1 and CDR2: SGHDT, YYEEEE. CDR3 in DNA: TGTGCCAGCAGCTCCCGGGACATTTACGAGCAGTACTTC. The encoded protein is CASSSRDIYEQYF.

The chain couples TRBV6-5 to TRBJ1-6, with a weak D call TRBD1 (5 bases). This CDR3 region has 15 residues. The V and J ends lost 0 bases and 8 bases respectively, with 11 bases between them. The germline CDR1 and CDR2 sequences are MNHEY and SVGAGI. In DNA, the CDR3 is TGTGCCAGCAGTTACTCAGGGGCGGGATATTCACCCCTCCACTTT. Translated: CASSYSGAGYSPLHF.

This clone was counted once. CDR3 bases: TGTGCCAGCAGCCACCACGAACTAGCGGGAGGCGAGGGAAGGGATACGCAGTATTTT. Translated, it gives CASSHHELAGGEGRDTQYF. The chain uses TRBV3-1 (or the pseudogene TRBV3-2) and TRBJ2-3; 12 nucleotides line up with TRBD2. The germline gives CDR1 LGHDT, CDR2 YNNKEL (reference sequence). The CDR3 has 19 amino acids. V lost 3 bases and J lost 6; bases outside the gene matches: 16.

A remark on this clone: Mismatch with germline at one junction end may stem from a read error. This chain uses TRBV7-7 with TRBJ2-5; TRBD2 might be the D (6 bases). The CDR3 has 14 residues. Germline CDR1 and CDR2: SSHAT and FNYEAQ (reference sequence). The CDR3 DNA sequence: TGTGCTAGCAGCTTTTTTCGGGGGAGTGAGACCCAGTACTTC. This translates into CASSFFRGSETQYF.

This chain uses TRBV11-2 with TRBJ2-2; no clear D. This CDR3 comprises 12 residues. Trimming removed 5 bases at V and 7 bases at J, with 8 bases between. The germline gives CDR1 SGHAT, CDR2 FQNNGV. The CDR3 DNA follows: TGTGCCAGCAGCCGCGTGAACGGGGAGCTGTTTTTT. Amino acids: CASSRVNGELFF.

The CDR3 is CASRVDRPANTEAFF. Here the CDR3 DNA reads TGTGCCAGCAGGGTGGACAGACCTGCGAACACTGAAGCTTTCTTT. This chain uses TRBV6-4 with TRBJ1-1; a weak D match, TRBD1 (6 bases). Trimming took off 6 bases at V and 1 base at J, with 15 bases between the two ends. Germline loops: CDR1 MRHNA, CDR2 SNTAGT. This CDR3 has 15 amino acids.

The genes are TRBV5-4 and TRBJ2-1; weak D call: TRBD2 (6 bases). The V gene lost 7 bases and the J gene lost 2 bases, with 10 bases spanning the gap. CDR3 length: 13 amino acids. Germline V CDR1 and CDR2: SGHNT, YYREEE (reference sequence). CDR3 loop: CASLLAPYNEQFF. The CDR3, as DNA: TGTGCCAGCCTACTAGCTCCCTACAATGAGCAGTTCTTC.

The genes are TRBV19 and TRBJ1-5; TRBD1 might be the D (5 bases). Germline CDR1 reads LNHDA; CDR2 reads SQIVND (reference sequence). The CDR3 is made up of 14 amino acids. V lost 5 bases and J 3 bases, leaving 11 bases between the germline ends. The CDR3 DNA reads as TGTGCCAGTAGTGCCAGGGAGGTCAATCAGCCCCAGCATTTT. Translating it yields CASSAREVNQPQHF.

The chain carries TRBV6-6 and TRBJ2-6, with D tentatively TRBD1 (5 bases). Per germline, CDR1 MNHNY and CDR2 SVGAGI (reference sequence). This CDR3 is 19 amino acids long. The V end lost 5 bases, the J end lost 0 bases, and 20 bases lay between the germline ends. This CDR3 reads CASSPPLRQLSSGANVLTF. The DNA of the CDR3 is TGTGCCAGCAGTCCACCCCTCAGACAGCTCTCCTCTGGGGCCAACGTCCTGACTTTC.

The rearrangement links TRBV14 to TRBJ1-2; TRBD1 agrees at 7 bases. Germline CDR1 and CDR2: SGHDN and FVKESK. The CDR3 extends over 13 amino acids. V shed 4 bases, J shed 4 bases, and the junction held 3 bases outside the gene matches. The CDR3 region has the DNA TGTGCCAGCAGCCGAGACAGGGCCTATGGCTACACCTTC. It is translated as CASSRDRAYGYTF.

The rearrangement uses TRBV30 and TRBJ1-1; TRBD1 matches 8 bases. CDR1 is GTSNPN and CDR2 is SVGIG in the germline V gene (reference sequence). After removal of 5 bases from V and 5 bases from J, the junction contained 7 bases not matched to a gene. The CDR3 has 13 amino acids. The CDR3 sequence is CAWFRRDRTEAFF. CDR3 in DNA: TGTGCCTGGTTTCGAAGGGACAGGACTGAAGCTTTCTTT.

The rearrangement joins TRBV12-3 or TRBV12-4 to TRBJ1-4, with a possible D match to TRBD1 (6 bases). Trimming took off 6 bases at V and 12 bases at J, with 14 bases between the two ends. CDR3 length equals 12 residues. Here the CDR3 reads CASSLTGSELFF. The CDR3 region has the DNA TGTGCCAGCAGCTTGACAGGTTCTGAACTGTTTTTT.